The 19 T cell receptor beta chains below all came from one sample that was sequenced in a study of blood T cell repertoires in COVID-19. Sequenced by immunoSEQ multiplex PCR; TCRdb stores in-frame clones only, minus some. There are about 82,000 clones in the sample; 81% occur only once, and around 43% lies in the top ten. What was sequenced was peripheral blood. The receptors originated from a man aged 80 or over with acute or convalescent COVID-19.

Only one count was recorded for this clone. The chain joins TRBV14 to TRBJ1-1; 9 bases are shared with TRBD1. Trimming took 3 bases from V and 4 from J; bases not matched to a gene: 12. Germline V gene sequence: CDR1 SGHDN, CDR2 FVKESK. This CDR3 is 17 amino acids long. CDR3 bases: TGTGCCAGCAGCCAGCGTCCCGGGACAGGGCCCAGCACTGAAGCTTTCTTT. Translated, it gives CASSQRPGTGPSTEAFF.

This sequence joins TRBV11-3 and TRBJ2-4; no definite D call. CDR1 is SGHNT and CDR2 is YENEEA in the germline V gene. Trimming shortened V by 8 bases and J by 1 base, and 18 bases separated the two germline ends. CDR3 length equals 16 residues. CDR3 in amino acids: CASFVLSPRAKNIQYF. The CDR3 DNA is TGTGCCAGCTTCGTGCTGAGTCCTAGGGCCAAAAACATTCAGTACTTC.

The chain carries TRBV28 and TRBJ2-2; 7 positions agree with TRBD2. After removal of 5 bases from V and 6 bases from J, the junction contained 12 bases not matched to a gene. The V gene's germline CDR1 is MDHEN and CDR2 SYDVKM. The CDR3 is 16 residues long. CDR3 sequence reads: CASSTLERDPAGELFF. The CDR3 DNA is TGTGCCAGCAGTACTCTAGAGCGGGACCCGGCCGGGGAGCTGTTTTTT.

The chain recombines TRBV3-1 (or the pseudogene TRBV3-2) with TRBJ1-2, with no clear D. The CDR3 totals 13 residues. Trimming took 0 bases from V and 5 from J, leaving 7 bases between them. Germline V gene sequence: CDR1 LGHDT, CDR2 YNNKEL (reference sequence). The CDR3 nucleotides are TGTGCCAGCAGCCAAGATAGCGGGTATGGCTACACCTTC. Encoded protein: CASSQDSGYGYTF.

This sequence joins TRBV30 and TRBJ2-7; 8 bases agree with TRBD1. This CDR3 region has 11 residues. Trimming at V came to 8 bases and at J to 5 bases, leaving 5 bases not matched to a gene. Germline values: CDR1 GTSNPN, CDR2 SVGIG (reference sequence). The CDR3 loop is CAVDRVNEQYF. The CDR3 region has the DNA TGTGCCGTGGACAGGGTCAACGAGCAGTACTTC.

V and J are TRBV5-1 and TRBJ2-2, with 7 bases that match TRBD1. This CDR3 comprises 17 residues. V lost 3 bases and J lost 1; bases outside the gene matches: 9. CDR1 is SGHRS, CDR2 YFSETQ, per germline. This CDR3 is CASSSDAGTVNTGELFF. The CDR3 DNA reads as TGCGCCAGCAGCTCAGATGCAGGGACAGTGAACACCGGGGAGCTGTTTTTT. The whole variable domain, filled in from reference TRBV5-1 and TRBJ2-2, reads KAGVTQTPRYLIKTRGQQVTLSCSPISGHRSVSWYQQTPGQGLQFLFEYFSETQRNKGNFPGRFSGRQFSNSRSEMNVSTLELGDSALYLCASSSDAGTVNTGELFFGEGSRLTVL.

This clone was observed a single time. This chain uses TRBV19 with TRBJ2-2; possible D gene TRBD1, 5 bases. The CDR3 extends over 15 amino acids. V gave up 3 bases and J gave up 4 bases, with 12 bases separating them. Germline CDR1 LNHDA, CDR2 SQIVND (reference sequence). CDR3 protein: CASSIRTGATGELFF. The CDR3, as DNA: TGTGCCAGTAGTATTCGAACAGGAGCCACCGGGGAGCTGTTTTTT. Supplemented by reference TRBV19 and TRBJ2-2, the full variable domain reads DGGITQSPKYLFRKEGQNVTLSCEQNLNHDAMYWYRQDPGQGLRLIYYSQIVNDFQKGDIAEGYSVSREKKESFPLTVTSAQKNPTAFYLCASSIRTGATGELFFGEGSRLTVL.

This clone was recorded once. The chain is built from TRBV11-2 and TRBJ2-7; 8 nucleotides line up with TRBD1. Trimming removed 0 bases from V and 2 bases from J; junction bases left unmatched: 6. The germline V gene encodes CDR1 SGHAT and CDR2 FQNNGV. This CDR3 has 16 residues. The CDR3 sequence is CASSLEGQGRTYEQYF. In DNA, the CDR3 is TGTGCCAGCAGCTTAGAAGGACAGGGACGGACCTACGAGCAGTACTTC. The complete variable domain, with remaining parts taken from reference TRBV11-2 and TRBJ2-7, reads EAGVAQSPRYKIIEKRQSVAFWCNPISGHATLYWYQQILGQGPKLLIQFQNNGVVDDSQLPKDRFSAERLKGVDSTLKIQPAKLEDSAVYLCASSLEGQGRTYEQYFGPGTRLTVT.

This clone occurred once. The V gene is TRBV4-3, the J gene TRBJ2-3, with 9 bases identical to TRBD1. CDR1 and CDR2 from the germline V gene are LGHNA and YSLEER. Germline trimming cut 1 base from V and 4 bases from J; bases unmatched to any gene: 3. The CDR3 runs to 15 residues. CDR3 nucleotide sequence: TGCGCCAGCAGCCAAGCGGGACAGGGACCAGATACGCAGTATTTT. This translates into CASSQAGQGPDTQYF.

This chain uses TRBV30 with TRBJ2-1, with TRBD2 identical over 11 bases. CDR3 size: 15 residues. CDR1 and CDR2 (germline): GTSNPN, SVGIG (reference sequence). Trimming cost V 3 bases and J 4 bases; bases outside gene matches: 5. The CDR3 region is CAWRGGTSGYNEQFF. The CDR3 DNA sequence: TGTGCCTGGAGGGGGGGGACTAGCGGTTACAATGAGCAGTTCTTC.

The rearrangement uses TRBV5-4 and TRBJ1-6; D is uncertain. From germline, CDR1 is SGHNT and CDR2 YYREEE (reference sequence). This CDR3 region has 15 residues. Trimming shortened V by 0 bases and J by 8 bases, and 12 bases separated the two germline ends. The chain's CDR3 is CASSLARGQDSPLHF. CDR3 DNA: TGTGCCAGCAGCTTGGCACGGGGTCAGGATTCACCCCTCCACTTT.

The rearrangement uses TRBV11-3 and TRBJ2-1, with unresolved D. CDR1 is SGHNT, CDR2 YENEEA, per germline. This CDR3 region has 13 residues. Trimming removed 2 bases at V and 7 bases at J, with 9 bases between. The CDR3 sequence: CASSLIAGNEQFF. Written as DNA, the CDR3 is TGTGCCAGCAGCTTAATCGCCGGGAATGAGCAGTTCTTC.

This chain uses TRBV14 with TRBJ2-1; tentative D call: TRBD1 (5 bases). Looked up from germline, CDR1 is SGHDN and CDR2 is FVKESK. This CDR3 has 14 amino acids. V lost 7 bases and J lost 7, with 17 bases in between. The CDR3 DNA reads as TGTGCCAGCACCCGGGCAGGGCCCTCGAATGAGCAGTTCTTC. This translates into CASTRAGPSNEQFF.

CDR3: CASKAGPRNTEAFF. CDR3 sequence (DNA): TGTGCCAGCAAAGCAGGGCCCAGGAACACTGAAGCTTTCTTT. The rearrangement uses TRBV19 and TRBJ1-1, with D possibly TRBD1 on 5 matching bases. The V gene lost 9 bases and the J gene lost 1 base, with 15 bases spanning the gap. Per the germline V gene, CDR1 is LNHDA and CDR2 is SQIVND (reference sequence). The CDR3 covers 14 residues.

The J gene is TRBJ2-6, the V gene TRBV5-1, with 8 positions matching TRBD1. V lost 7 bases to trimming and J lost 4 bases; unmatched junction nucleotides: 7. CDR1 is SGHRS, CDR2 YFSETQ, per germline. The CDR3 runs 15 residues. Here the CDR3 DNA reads TGCGCCAGCGTGGGACAGGCCCCGGGGGCCAACGTCCTGACTTTC. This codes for CASVGQAPGANVLTF. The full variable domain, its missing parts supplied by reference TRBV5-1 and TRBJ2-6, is KAGVTQTPRYLIKTRGQQVTLSCSPISGHRSVSWYQQTPGQGLQFLFEYFSETQRNKGNFPGRFSGRQFSNSRSEMNVSTLELGDSALYLCASVGQAPGANVLTFGAGSRLTVL.

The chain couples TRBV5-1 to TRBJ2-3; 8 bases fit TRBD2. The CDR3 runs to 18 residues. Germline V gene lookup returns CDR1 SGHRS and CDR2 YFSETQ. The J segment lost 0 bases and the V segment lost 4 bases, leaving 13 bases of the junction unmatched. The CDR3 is CASSHVTRLALSTDTQYF. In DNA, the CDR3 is TGCGCCAGCAGCCACGTAACTAGACTAGCGCTGAGCACAGATACGCAGTATTTT.

CDR3 loop: CASSPRQAAGSPLHF. The CDR3 DNA is TGTGCCAGCAGCCCCAGACAGGCGGCGGGTTCACCCCTCCACTTT. The rearrangement links TRBV9 to TRBJ1-6; TRBD1 might be the D (6 bases). Germline CDR1 SGDLS, CDR2 YYNGEE. V lost 4 bases to trimming and J lost 9 bases, with 17 bases between them. CDR3 length: 15 residues.

As DNA, the CDR3 is TGTGCCAGCAGCCGACAGGGTGAAGCTTTCTTT. Encoded protein: CASSRQGEAFF. V is TRBV7-6 and J is TRBJ1-1; TRBD1 matches at 7 bases. CDR1 is SGHVS and CDR2 is FNYEAQ in the germline V gene. V was clipped by 5 bases and J by 7 bases; unmatched bases: 1. The CDR3 extends over 11 amino acids.

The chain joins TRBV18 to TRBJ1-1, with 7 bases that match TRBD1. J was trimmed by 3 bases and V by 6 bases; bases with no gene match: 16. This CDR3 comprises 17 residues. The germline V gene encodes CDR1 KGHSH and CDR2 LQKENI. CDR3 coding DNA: TGTGCCAGCTCTCCTTCAACCGGGACAGCCATGTACACTGAAGCTTTCTTT. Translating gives CASSPSTGTAMYTEAFF.